This TCR beta chain is drawn from a study of shared clonotypes between healthy human individuals. Study overall: CD4 naive and memory got three plates each, CD8 naive two, CD8 memory one.

The authors loaded 200 ng DNA, 25,000 to 30,000 T cell genomes, into sorted-subset replicate PCRs. The assay was immunoSEQ multiplex PCR, and TCRdb's table has in-frame clones only and misses some. The sample shows 2.3 million or so clones, approximately 95% of them seen only once. Study-wide results and limits: Generally, estimated richness proved larger in naive subsets than it did in memory subsets.

The sample holds one count of this clone. The antigen is undetermined. The V gene lost 4 bases and the J gene lost 4 bases, with 11 bases spanning the gap. Germline V gene lookup returns CDR1 SGHRS and CDR2 YFSETQ. The CDR3 covers 13 residues. The chain joins TRBV5-1 to TRBJ1-2; perhaps TRBD1 as D (6 bases). The source is a man between 18 and 35 years old in good health. Some clones in this sample may be carry-over from other donors' samples. Input material: naive CD4+ T cells from PBMCs. Subset described: CD45RA+ positively selected. The DNA of the CDR3 is TGCGCCAGCAGCCCCGGGACAATCTATGGCTACACCTTC. It is translated as CASSPGTIYGYTF.